These T cell receptor beta chains were read from a single sample in a study of lymphopenia after photon versus proton radiotherapy. Measured with immunoSEQ multiplex PCR; TCRdb has only the in-frame clones, and not every one. The sample includes 30,000 to 40,000 clones, 84% seen only once; the top ten take approximately 14%. Specimen: peripheral blood, collected from a patient treated with proton-based radiotherapy. The receptors derive from a woman in her 70s with pancreatic cancer. Each CDR3 is given with its conserved first and last residue. D genes are given only for firm matches. Some rows have no size entry. The others give once, few or many, or a class for an expanded clone.

d_gene: TRBD2; j_gene: TRBJ2-1; v_gene: TRBV11-3; abundance: .; CDR3aa: CASSPRPGLAGYNEQFF; CDR3nt: TGTGCCAGCAGCCCTAGACCGGGACTAGCGGGATACAATGAGCAGTTCTTC
d_gene: TRBD1; j_gene: TRBJ2-7; v_gene: TRBV5-4; abundance: .; CDR3aa: CASSLQGQGVMWQYF; CDR3nt: TGTGCCAGCAGCTTGCAGGGACAGGGGGTAATGTGGCAGTACTTC
d_gene: .; j_gene: TRBJ1-5; v_gene: TRBV7-9; abundance: .; CDR3aa: CASSRGRNQPQHF; CDR3nt: TGTGCCAGCAGCCGGGGGAGAAATCAGCCCCAGCATTTT
d_gene: .; j_gene: TRBJ1-1; v_gene: TRBV6-4; abundance: .; CDR3aa: CASSSDRWNTEAFF; CDR3nt: TGTGCCAGCAGCTCGGACAGATGGAACACTGAAGCTTTCTTT
d_gene: .; j_gene: TRBJ2-7; v_gene: TRBV6-5; abundance: .; CDR3aa: CASSPTWGTYEQYF; CDR3nt: TGTGCCAGCAGCCCCACTTGGGGTACCTACGAGCAGTACTTC
d_gene: TRBD2; j_gene: TRBJ2-2; v_gene: TRBV27; abundance: .; CDR3aa: CASSFRTSGTTNTGELFF; CDR3nt: TGTGCCAGCAGTTTTAGGACTAGCGGGACCACGAACACCGGGGAGCTGTTTTTT
d_gene: TRBD2; j_gene: TRBJ2-1; v_gene: TRBV18; abundance: .; CDR3aa: CASSPSRLAGAEQFF; CDR3nt: TGTGCCAGCTCACCATCGAGGCTAGCGGGAGCTGAGCAGTTCTTC
d_gene: .; j_gene: TRBJ2-5; v_gene: TRBV6-5; abundance: once; CDR3aa: CASSYGAGTETQYF; CDR3nt: TGTGCCAGCAGTTACGGGGCCGGGACAGAGACCCAGTACTTC
d_gene: TRBD2; j_gene: TRBJ2-7; v_gene: TRBV18; abundance: .; CDR3aa: CASSPSGASAYEQYF; CDR3nt: TGTGCCAGCTCACCAAGCGGGGCTAGCGCATACGAGCAGTACTTC
d_gene: .; j_gene: TRBJ2-6; v_gene: TRBV14; abundance: .; CDR3aa: CASSQVVLSGANVLTF; CDR3nt: TGTGCCAGCAGCCAAGTCGTTCTCTCTGGGGCCAACGTCCTGACTTTC
d_gene: TRBD1; j_gene: TRBJ2-5; v_gene: TRBV6-5; abundance: .; CDR3aa: CASRKTGQETQYF; CDR3nt: TGTGCCAGCAGAAAGACAGGGCAAGAGACCCAGTACTTC
d_gene: TRBD2; j_gene: TRBJ2-3; v_gene: TRBV9; abundance: .; CDR3aa: CASSVALAGGGTQYF; CDR3nt: TGTGCCAGCAGCGTAGCGCTAGCGGGAGGTGGGACGCAGTATTTT
d_gene: TRBD2; j_gene: TRBJ2-1; v_gene: TRBV7-9; abundance: few; CDR3aa: CASSLAASGRLGNEQFF; CDR3nt: TGTGCCAGCAGCTTAGCGGCTAGCGGGAGGTTGGGTAATGAGCAGTTCTTC
d_gene: .; j_gene: TRBJ2-5; v_gene: TRBV7-9; abundance: .; CDR3aa: CASSSWTLQETQYF; CDR3nt: TGTGCCAGCAGCTCCTGGACTCTTCAAGAGACCCAGTACTTC
d_gene: .; j_gene: TRBJ2-4; v_gene: TRBV4-1; abundance: .; CDR3aa: CASSQDTRGGKNIQYF; CDR3nt: TGCGCCAGCAGCCAAGATACCAGGGGGGGTAAAAACATTCAGTACTTC
d_gene: .; j_gene: TRBJ1-2; v_gene: TRBV21-1; abundance: once; CDR3aa: CASSKGCLENPILYGYTF; CDR3nt: TGTGCCAGCAGCAAAGGATGTTTGGAGAACCCAATCCTCTATGGCTACACCTTC
d_gene: TRBD1; j_gene: TRBJ1-2; v_gene: TRBV9; abundance: .; CDR3aa: CASSRDSLYGYTF; CDR3nt: TGTGCCAGCAGCCGGGACAGCCTCTATGGCTACACCTTC
d_gene: TRBD2; j_gene: TRBJ2-7; v_gene: TRBV7-2; abundance: once; CDR3aa: CASTLSRALADHSYEQYF; CDR3nt: TGTGCCAGCACCCTCTCAAGGGCACTAGCGGACCACTCCTACGAGCAGTACTTC
d_gene: .; j_gene: TRBJ2-3; v_gene: TRBV5-4; abundance: .; CDR3aa: CASSLGNRGQDTQYF; CDR3nt: TGTGCCAGCAGCTTAGGGAATCGGGGGCAGGATACGCAGTATTTT
d_gene: TRBD1; j_gene: TRBJ1-6; v_gene: TRBV27; abundance: .; CDR3aa: CASSAWDRDNSPLHF; CDR3nt: TGTGCCAGCAGTGCCTGGGACAGGGACAATTCACCCCTCCACTTT
d_gene: .; j_gene: TRBJ2-5; v_gene: TRBV11-3; abundance: .; CDR3aa: CASSLSAIGSLETQYF; CDR3nt: TGTGCCAGCAGCTTGAGCGCGATTGGCAGTTTAGAGACCCAGTACTTC
d_gene: .; j_gene: TRBJ2-1; v_gene: TRBV5-4; abundance: .; CDR3aa: CASSSNHNEQFF; CDR3nt: TGTGCCAGCAGCTCCAACCACAATGAGCAGTTCTTC
d_gene: .; j_gene: TRBJ2-2; v_gene: TRBV6-6; abundance: .; CDR3aa: CASSLSANTGELFF; CDR3nt: TGTGCCAGCTCACTAAGCGCAAACACCGGGGAGCTGTTTTTT
d_gene: .; j_gene: TRBJ2-7; v_gene: TRBV9; abundance: once; CDR3aa: CASTTEGQGFYEQYF; CDR3nt: TGTGCCAGCACCACAGAGGGCCAGGGGTTCTACGAGCAGTACTTC
d_gene: TRBD2; j_gene: TRBJ2-1; v_gene: TRBV28; abundance: .; CDR3aa: CASSQATSGDNEQFF; CDR3nt: TGTGCCAGCAGTCAAGCTACTAGCGGAGACAATGAGCAGTTCTTC
d_gene: .; j_gene: TRBJ1-2; v_gene: TRBV29-1; abundance: .; CDR3aa: CSVERDSSNGYTF; CDR3nt: TGCAGCGTTGAAAGGGATTCGTCGAATGGCTACACCTTC
d_gene: .; j_gene: TRBJ2-5; v_gene: TRBV28; abundance: .; CDR3aa: CASSIPGETQYF; CDR3nt: TGTGCCAGCAGCATTCCAGGAGAGACCCAGTACTTC
d_gene: TRBD1; j_gene: TRBJ2-1; v_gene: TRBV2; abundance: .; CDR3aa: CASSERGSQGARNEQFF; CDR3nt: TGTGCCAGCAGTGAAAGGGGGTCACAGGGGGCGAGGAATGAGCAGTTCTTC
d_gene: .; j_gene: TRBJ2-4; v_gene: TRBV29-1; abundance: .; CDR3aa: CSVAGAGNIQYF; CDR3nt: TGCAGCGTTGCGGGGGCTGGCAACATTCAGTACTTC
d_gene: .; j_gene: TRBJ2-2; v_gene: TRBV18; abundance: .; CDR3aa: CASSPDGSTGELFF; CDR3nt: TGTGCCAGCTCACCGGACGGATCAACCGGGGAGCTGTTTTTT
d_gene: .; j_gene: TRBJ2-7; v_gene: TRBV6-5; abundance: .; CDR3aa: CASSYLAGRLYEQYF; CDR3nt: TGTGCCAGCAGTTATCTGGCAGGCAGGCTTTACGAGCAGTACTTC
d_gene: .; j_gene: TRBJ2-5; v_gene: TRBV28; abundance: .; CDR3aa: CASSDTRETQYF; CDR3nt: TGTGCCAGCAGCGACACCAGAGAGACCCAGTACTTC
d_gene: .; j_gene: TRBJ1-1; v_gene: TRBV5-4; abundance: .; CDR3aa: CASSMPAINTEAFF; CDR3nt: TGTGCCAGCAGCATGCCCGCGATTAACACTGAAGCTTTCTTT
d_gene: TRBD2; j_gene: TRBJ2-7; v_gene: TRBV28; abundance: .; CDR3aa: CASSSPRTSGAYEQYF; CDR3nt: TGTGCCAGCAGTTCCCCCCGGACTAGCGGAGCCTACGAGCAGTACTTC
d_gene: .; j_gene: TRBJ2-2; v_gene: TRBV7-8; abundance: .; CDR3aa: CASSFRRKNTGELFF; CDR3nt: TGTGCCAGCAGCTTCAGACGAAAGAACACCGGGGAGCTGTTTTTT
d_gene: TRBD2; j_gene: TRBJ2-3; v_gene: TRBV18; abundance: .; CDR3aa: CASSPPGAAGSTDTQYF; CDR3nt: TGTGCCAGCTCACCACCCGGGGCAGCGGGGAGCACAGATACGCAGTATTTT
d_gene: .; j_gene: TRBJ2-7; v_gene: TRBV30; abundance: .; CDR3aa: CAWSITDVEQYF; CDR3nt: TGTGCCTGGAGTATTACTGATGTCGAGCAGTACTTC
d_gene: .; j_gene: TRBJ2-5; v_gene: TRBV2; abundance: few; CDR3aa: CASTLGLQETQYF; CDR3nt: TGTGCCAGTACCTTAGGCCTCCAAGAGACCCAGTACTTC
d_gene: TRBD1; j_gene: TRBJ2-1; v_gene: TRBV2; abundance: once; CDR3aa: CASREQGERSNEQFF; CDR3nt: TGTGCCAGCAGGGAGCAGGGGGAGCGAAGCAATGAGCAGTTCTTC
d_gene: TRBD1; j_gene: TRBJ2-7; v_gene: TRBV30; abundance: .; CDR3aa: CAWSARDREYF; CDR3nt: TGTGCCTGGAGTGCGAGGGACAGGGAGTACTTC
d_gene: .; j_gene: TRBJ1-3; v_gene: TRBV7-2; abundance: .; CDR3aa: CASSLGLGGRNTIYF; CDR3nt: TGTGCCAGCAGCTTAGGGTTGGGGGGCCGAAACACCATATATTTT
d_gene: .; j_gene: TRBJ2-1; v_gene: TRBV5-1; abundance: .; CDR3aa: CASSLGRGSLAVSKNEQFF; CDR3nt: TGCGCCAGCAGCCTGGGGAGGGGGTCCTTAGCGGTATCTAAAAATGAGCAGTTCTTC
d_gene: .; j_gene: TRBJ1-1; v_gene: TRBV5-4; abundance: .; CDR3aa: CASSLVQWNTEAFF; CDR3nt: TGTGCCAGCAGCCTGGTTCAGTGGAACACTGAAGCTTTCTTT
d_gene: .; j_gene: TRBJ2-7; v_gene: TRBV7-9; abundance: .; CDR3aa: CASSFPTSYEQYF; CDR3nt: TGTGCCAGCAGCTTCCCGACATCCTACGAGCAGTACTTC
d_gene: .; j_gene: TRBJ2-2; v_gene: TRBV30; abundance: .; CDR3aa: CAWSRRGTVNTGELFF; CDR3nt: TGTGCCTGGAGTCGGCGCGGGACAGTAAACACCGGGGAGCTGTTTTTT
d_gene: TRBD1; j_gene: TRBJ1-2; v_gene: TRBV30; abundance: .; CDR3aa: CALDRGTSRPNYGYTF; CDR3nt: TGTGCCCTGGACAGGGGTACCTCGAGACCTAACTATGGCTACACCTTC